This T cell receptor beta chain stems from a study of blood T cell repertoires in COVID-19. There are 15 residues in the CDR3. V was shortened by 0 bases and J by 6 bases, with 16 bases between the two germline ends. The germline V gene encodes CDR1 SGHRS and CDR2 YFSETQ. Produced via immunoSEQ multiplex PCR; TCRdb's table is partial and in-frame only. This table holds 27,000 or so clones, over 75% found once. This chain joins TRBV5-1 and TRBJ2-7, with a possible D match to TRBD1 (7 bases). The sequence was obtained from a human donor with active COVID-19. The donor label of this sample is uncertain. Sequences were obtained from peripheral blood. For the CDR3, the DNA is TGCGCCAGCAGCTTGGCCCCAGGGGGGCTAGCCGAGCAGTACTTC. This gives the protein CASSLAPGGLAEQYF.